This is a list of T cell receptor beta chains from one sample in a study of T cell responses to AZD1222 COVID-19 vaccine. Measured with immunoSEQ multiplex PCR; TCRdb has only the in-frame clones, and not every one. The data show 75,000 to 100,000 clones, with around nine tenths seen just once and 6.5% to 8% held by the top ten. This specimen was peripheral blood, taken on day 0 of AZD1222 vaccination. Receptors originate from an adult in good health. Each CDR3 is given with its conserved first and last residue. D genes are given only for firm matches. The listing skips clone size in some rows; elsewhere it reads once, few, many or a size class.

TGTGCCAGCAGTCCGGGACAGAACCAAGAGACCCAGTACTTC,CASSPGQNQETQYF,TRBV6-2/TRBV6-3,TRBJ2-5,-,TRBD1
TGTGCCAGCAGGGGTGGGGGTGCTAATGAAAAACTGTTTTTT,CASRGGGANEKLFF,TRBV28,TRBJ1-4,-,-
TGCAGCGTTACTAGCGGGGGGTTCAATGAGCAGTTCTTC,CSVTSGGFNEQFF,TRBV29-1,TRBJ2-1,-,TRBD2
TGCAGTGCTAGGGACAGGGGGGGCTACACCTTC,CSARDRGGYTF,TRBV20-1,TRBJ1-2,-,TRBD1
TGTGCCAGCAGCCGAAAAGTAGCGGGGGGGATAGGCACAGATACGCAGTATTTT,CASSRKVAGGIGTDTQYF,TRBV14,TRBJ2-3,-,TRBD2
TGTGCCAGCAGTTTAGGTCAGGCTCACTATGGCTACACCTTC,CASSLGQAHYGYTF,TRBV28,TRBJ1-2,-,-
TGTGCCAGCAGCGCCTCCGGACAGGGCCAAGAGACCCAGTACTTC,CASSASGQGQETQYF,TRBV9,TRBJ2-5,-,TRBD1
TGTGCCAGCAGTAAACAGGGGAGCAATCAGCCCCAGCATTTT,CASSKQGSNQPQHF,TRBV25-1,TRBJ1-5,-,TRBD1
TGTGCCAGCACCTCTTCCCGGAGAGGCTACACCTTC,CASTSSRRGYTF,TRBV28,TRBJ1-2,-,-
TGTGCCAGTAGTATAGTCATAGGGGCCTACGAGCAGTACTTC,CASSIVIGAYEQYF,TRBV19,TRBJ2-7,-,-
TGCGCCAGCAGCCTTCGGGACAGCAACAATCAGCCCCAGCATTTT,CASSLRDSNNQPQHF,TRBV4-1,TRBJ1-5,-,TRBD1
TGTGCCAGCAGTGCGGGGGGGGCGATTAACGCTCACTATGGCTACACCTTC,CASSAGGAINAHYGYTF,TRBV2,TRBJ1-2,-,-
TGTGCCAGCAGTTCGGGCCAATCGTTGGGCTACACCTTC,CASSSGQSLGYTF,TRBV6-5,TRBJ1-2,-,-
TGTGCCAGCAGCTTAGCCTCTCAGCCCCAGCATTTT,CASSLASQPQHF,TRBV7-2,TRBJ1-5,-,-
TGTGCCAGCTCACCACCACTAGCGGAGGACAATGAGCAGTTCTTC,CASSPPLAEDNEQFF,TRBV18,TRBJ2-1,few,TRBD2
TGTGCCACCAGCAGAGATACAGGGGGCTACGAGCAGTACTTC,CATSRDTGGYEQYF,TRBV15,TRBJ2-7,-,TRBD1